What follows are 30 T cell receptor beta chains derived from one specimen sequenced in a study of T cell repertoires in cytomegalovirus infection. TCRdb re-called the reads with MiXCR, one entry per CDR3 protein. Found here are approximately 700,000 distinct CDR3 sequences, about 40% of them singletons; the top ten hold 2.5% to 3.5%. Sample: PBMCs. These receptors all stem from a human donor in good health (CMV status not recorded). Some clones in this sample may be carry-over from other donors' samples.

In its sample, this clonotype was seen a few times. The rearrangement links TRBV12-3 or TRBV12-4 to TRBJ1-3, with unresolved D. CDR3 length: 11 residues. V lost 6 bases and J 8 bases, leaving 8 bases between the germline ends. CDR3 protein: CASSLLDTIYF. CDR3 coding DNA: TGTGCCAGCAGCCTGTTGGACACCATATATTTT.

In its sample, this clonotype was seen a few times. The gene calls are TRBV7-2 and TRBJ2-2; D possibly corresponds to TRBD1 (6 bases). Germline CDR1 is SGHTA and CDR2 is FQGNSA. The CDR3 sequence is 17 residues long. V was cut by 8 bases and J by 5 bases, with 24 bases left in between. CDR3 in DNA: TGTGCCAGCTTCGTAGAACCAGGGGCTGTACTAACCGGGGAGCTGTTTTTT. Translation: CASFVEPGAVLTGELFF.

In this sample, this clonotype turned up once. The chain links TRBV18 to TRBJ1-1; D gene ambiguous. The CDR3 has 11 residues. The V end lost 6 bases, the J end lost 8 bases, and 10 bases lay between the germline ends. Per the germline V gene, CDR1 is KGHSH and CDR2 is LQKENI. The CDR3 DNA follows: TGTGCCAGCTCCGGTTTATCCGAAGCTTTCTTT. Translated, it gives CASSGLSEAFF.

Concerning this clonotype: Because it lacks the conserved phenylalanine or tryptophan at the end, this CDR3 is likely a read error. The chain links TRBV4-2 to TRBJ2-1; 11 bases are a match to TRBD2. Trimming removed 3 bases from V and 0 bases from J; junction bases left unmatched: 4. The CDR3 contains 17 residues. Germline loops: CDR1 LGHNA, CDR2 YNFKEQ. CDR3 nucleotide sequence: TGTGCCAGCAGCCAGGAGGGGACTAGCGGCTCCTACAATGAGCAGTTCTTA. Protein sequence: CASSQEGTSGSYNEQFL.

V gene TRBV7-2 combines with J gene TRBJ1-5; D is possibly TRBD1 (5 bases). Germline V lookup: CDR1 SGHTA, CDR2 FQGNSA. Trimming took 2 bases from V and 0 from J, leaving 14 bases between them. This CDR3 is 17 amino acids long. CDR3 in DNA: TGTGCCAGCAGCTTAAGTCGGGGGGGTTATAGCAATCAGCCCCAGCATTTT. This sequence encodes CASSLSRGGYSNQPQHF.

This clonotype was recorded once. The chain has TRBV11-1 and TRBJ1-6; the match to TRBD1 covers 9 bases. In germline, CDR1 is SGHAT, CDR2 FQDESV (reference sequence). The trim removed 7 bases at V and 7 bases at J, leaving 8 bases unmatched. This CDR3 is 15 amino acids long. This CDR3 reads CASIRRQGDNSPLHF. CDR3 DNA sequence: TGTGCCAGCATCAGACGACAGGGGGACAATTCACCCCTCCACTTT.

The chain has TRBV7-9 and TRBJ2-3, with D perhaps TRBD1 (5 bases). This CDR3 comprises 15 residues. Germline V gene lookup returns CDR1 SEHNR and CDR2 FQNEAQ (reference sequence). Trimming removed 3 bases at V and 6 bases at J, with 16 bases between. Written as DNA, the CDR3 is TGTGCCAGCAGCTTTGGGGCACAGCAAGGGGATACGCAGTATTTT. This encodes CASSFGAQQGDTQYF.

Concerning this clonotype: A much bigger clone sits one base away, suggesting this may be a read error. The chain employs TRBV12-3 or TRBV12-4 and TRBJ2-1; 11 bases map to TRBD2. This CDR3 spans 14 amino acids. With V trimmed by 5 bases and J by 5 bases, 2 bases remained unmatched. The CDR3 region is CASSPTSGNNEQFF. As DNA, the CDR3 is TGTGCCAGCAGTCCGACTAGCGGGAACAATGAGCAGTTCTTC.

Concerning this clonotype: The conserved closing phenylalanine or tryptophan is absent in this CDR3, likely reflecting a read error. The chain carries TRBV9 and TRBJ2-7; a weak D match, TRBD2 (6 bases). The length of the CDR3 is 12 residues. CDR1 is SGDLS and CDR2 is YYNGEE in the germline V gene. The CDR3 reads CSSSPREREQYL. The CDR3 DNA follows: TGTTCCAGCAGCCCTCGGGAGCGCGAGCAGTACTTA.

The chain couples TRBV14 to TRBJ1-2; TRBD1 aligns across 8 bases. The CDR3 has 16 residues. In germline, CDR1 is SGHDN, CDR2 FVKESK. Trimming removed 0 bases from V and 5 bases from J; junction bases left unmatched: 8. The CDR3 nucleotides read TGTGCCAGCAGCCAAGATCCCCCGGACAGGGTGTATGGCTACACCTTC. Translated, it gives CASSQDPPDRVYGYTF.

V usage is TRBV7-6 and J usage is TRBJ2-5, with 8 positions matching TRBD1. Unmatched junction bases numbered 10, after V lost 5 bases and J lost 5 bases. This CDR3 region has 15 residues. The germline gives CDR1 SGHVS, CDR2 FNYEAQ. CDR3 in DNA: TGTGCCAGCAGCCAAACAGGGGGTCGTAGCGAGACCCAGTACTTC. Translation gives CASSQTGGRSETQYF.

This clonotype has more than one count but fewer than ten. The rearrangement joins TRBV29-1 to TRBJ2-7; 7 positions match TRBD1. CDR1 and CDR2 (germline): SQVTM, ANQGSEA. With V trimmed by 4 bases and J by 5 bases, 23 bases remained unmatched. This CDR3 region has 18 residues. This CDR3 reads CSVGGDRDSSVLGNEQYF. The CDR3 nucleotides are TGCAGCGTTGGTGGGGACCGGGACAGCTCCGTCTTGGGAAACGAGCAGTACTTC.

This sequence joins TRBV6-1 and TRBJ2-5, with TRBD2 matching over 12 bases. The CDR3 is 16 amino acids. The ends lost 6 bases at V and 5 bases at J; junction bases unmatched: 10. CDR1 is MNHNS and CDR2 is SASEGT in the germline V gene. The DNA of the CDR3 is TGTGCCAGCAGGAGGGGGACTAGCGGGTTGTTGGAGACCCAGTACTTC. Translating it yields CASRRGTSGLLETQYF.

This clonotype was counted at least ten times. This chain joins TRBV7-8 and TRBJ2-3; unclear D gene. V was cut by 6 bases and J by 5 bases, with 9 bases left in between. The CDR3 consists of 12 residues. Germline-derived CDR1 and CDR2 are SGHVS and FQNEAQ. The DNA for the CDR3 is TGTGCCAGCAGTTCCGAAGTAGATACGCAGTATTTT. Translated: CASSSEVDTQYF.

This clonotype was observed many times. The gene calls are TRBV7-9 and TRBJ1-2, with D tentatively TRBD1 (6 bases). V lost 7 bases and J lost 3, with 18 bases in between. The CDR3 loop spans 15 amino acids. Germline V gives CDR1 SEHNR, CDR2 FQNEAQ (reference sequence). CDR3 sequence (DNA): TGTGCCAGCAACCACGACGTGGGGGGCGACTATGGCTACACCTTC. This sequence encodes CASNHDVGGDYGYTF.

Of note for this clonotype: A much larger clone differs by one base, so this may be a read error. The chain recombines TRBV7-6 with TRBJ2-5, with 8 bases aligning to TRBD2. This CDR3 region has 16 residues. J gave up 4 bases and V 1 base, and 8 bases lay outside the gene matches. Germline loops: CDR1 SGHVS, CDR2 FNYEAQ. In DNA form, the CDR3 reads TGTGCCAGCAGCTTAGATACCGGGGGGGCCGGAGAGACCCAGTACTTC. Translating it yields CASSLDTGGAGETQYF.

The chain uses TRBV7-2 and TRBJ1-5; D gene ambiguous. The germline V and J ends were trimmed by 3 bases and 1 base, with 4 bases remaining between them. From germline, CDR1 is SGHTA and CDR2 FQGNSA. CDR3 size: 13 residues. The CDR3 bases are TGTGCCAGCAGCTTCCCAAGCAATCAGCCCCAGCATTTT. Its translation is CASSFPSNQPQHF.

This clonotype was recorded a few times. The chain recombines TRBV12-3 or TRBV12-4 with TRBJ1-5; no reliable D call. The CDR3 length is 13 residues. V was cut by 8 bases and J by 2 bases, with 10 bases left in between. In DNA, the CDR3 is TGTGCCAGCCGAGATTCTGGCAATCAGCCCCAGCATTTT. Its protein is CASRDSGNQPQHF.

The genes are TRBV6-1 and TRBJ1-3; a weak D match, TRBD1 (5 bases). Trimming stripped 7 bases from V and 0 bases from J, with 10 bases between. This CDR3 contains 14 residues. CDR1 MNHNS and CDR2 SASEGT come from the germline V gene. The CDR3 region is CASTEGSSGNTIYF. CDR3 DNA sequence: TGTGCCAGCACCGAGGGGAGCTCTGGAAACACCATATATTTT.

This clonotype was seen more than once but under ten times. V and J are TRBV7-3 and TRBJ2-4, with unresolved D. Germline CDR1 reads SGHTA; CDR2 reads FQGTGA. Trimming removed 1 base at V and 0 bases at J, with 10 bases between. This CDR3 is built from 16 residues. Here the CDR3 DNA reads TGTGCCAGCAGCTTAAGAGGAGACTTAGCCAAAAACATTCAGTACTTC. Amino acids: CASSLRGDLAKNIQYF.

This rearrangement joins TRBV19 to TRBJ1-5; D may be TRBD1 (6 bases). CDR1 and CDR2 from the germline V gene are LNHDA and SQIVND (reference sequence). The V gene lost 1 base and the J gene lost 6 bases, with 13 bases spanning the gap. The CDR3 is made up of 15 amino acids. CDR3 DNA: TGTGCCAGTAGTATAGGGGGCGGGGGCGGTCAGCCCCAGCATTTT. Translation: CASSIGGGGGQPQHF.

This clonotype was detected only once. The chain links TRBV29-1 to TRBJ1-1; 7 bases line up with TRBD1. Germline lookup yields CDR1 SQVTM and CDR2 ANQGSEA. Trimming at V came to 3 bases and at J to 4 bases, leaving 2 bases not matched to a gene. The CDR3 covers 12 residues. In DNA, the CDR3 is TGCAGCGTTGAGCGGGACAGCACTGAAGCTTTCTTT. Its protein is CSVERDSTEAFF.

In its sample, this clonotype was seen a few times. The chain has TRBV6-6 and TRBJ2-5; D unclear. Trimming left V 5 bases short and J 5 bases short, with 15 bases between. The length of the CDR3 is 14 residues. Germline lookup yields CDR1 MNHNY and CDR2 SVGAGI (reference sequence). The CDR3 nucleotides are TGTGCCAGCAGTGGTCAGCAGCTCGGGGAGACCCAGTACTTC. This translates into CASSGQQLGETQYF.

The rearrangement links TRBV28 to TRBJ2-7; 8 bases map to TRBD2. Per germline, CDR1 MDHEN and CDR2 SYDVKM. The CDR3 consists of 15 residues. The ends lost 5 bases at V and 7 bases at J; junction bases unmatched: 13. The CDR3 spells CASSGGGSGSVEQYF. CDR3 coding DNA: TGTGCCAGCAGTGGGGGGGGCAGCGGGAGTGTAGAGCAGTACTTC. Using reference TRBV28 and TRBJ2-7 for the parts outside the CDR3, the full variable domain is DVKVTQSSRYLVKRTGEKVFLECVQDMDHENMFWYRQDPGLGLRLIYFSYDVKMKEKGDIPEGYSVSREKKERFSLILESASTNQTSMYLCASSGGGSGSVEQYFGPGTRLTVT.

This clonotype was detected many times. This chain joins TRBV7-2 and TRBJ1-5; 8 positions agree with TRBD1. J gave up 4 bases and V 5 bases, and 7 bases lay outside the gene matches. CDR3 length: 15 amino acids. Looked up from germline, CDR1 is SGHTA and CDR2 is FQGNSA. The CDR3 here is CASSPRDRRNQPQHF. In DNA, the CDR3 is TGTGCCAGCAGCCCCCGGGACAGGAGGAATCAGCCCCAGCATTTT.

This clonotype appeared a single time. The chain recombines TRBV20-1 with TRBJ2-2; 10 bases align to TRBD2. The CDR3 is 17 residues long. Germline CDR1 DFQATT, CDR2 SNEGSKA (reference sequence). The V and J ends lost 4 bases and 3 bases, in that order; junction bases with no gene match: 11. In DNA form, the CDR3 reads TGCAGTGCTATCCCACTGACTAGCGGGTTGGACACCGGGGAGCTGTTTTTT. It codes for CSAIPLTSGLDTGELFF.

The DNA for the CDR3 is TGTGCCAGCAGTTTACTTACCAACTCCTACGAGCAGTACTTC. This codes for CASSLLTNSYEQYF. The chain uses TRBV28 and TRBJ2-7; D is unresolved. Germline V lookup: CDR1 MDHEN, CDR2 SYDVKM. V gave up 2 bases and J gave up 0 bases, with 8 bases separating them. The CDR3 consists of 14 residues.

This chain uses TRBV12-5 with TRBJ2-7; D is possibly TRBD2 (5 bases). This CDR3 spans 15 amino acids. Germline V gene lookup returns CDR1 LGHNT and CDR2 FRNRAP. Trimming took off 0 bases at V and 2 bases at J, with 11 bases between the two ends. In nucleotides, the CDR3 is TGTGCTAGTGGTTTGGTACCTAGCCTAGCCTACGAGCAGTACTTC. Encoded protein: CASGLVPSLAYEQYF.

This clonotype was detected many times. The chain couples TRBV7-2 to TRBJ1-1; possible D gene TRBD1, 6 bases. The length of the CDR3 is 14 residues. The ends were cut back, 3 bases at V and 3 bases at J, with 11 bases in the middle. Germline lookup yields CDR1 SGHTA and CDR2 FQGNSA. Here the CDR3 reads CASSFVGGDTEAFF. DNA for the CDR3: TGTGCCAGCAGCTTCGTAGGGGGGGACACTGAAGCTTTCTTT.

The DNA for the CDR3 is TGCGCCAGCATCTTGAGTCAAGTCCGGGACCGCCAAGAGACCCAGTACTTC. It encodes CASILSQVRDRQETQYF. The V gene is TRBV10-1, the J gene TRBJ2-5, with D perhaps being TRBD1 or TRBD2 (5 bases each). V shed 7 bases and J shed 1 base, with 22 bases lying between them. There are 17 residues in the CDR3. Germline V gene data show CDR1 as WNHNN and CDR2 as SYGVQD (reference sequence).